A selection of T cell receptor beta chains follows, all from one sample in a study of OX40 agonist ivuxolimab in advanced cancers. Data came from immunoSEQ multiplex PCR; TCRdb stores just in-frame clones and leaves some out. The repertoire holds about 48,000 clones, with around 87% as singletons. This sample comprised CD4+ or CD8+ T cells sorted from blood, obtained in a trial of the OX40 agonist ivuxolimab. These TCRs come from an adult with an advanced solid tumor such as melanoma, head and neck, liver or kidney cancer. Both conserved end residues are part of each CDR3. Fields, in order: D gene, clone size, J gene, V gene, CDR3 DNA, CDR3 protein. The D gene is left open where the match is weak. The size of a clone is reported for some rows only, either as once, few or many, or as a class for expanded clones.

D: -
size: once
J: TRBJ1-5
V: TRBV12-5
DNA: TGTGCTAGTGGTTTCGATCAGCCCCAGCATTTT
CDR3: CASGFDQPQHF

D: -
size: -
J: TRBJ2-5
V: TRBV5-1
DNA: TGCGCCAGCAGGACCGTCTTGGGGCTCGAAGAGACCCAGTACTTC
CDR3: CASRTVLGLEETQYF

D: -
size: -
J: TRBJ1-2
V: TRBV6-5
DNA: TGTGCCAGCAGGGACAAGGAGGTCTATGGCTACACCTTC
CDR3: CASRDKEVYGYTF

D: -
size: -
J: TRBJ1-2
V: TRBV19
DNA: TGTGCCAGTAGTATACGATCGGGACAAAGTAGCTATGGCTACACCTTC
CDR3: CASSIRSGQSSYGYTF

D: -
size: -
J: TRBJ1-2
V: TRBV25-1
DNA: TGTGCCAGCAGTACCGGGAACGGTTATGGCTACACCTTC
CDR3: CASSTGNGYGYTF

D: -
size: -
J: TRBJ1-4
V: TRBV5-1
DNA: TGCGCCAGCAGCTGGAGGTCCTCTAATGAAAAACTGTTTTTT
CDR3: CASSWRSSNEKLFF

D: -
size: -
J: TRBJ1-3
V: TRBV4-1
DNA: TGCGCCAGCCAGACTGGGGGCTCTGGAAACACCATATATTTT
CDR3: CASQTGGSGNTIYF

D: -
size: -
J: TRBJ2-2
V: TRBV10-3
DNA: TGTGCCATCAGTGCTGAGACACAGACCACCGGGGAGCTGTTTTTT
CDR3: CAISAETQTTGELFF

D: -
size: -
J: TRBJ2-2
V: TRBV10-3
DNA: TGTGCCATCAGTGGGCGGAGCTACACCGGGGAGCTGTTTTTT
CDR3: CAISGRSYTGELFF

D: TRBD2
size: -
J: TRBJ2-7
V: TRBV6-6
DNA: TGTGCCAGCAGAACCCACCAAACAGGGCGGGAGGCCGAGCAGTACTTC
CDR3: CASRTHQTGREAEQYF

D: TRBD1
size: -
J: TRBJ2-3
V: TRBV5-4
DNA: TGTGCCAGCAGCTCGGACAGGGGAAGCACAGATACGCAGTATTTT
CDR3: CASSSDRGSTDTQYF

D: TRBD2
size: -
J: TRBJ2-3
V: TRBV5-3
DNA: TGTGCCAGAAGCCTAGAGCGGGAGGACGCCACAGATACGCAGTATTTT
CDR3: CARSLEREDATDTQYF

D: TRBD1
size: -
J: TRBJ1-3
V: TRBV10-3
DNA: TGTGCCATCAGTGAGTCGACAGGGGCAACTGGAAACACCATATATTTT
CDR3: CAISESTGATGNTIYF

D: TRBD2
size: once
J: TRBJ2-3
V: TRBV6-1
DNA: TGTGCCAGCAGTGGGACAAAGGGACTAGCGGGCACAGATACGCAGTATTTT
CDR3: CASSGTKGLAGTDTQYF

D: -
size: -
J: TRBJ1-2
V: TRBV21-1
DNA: TGTGCCAGCAGCATCTGGGACACGGGGCCGCTCTTCTATGGCTACACCTTC
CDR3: CASSIWDTGPLFYGYTF

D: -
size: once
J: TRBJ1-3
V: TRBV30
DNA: TGTGCCTGGAGTGTACGTCTGGGAGACACCATATATTTT
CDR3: CAWSVRLGDTIYF

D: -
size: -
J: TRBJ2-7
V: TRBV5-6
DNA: TGTGCCAGCAGCCACACCTTAGGCGAGCAGTACTTC
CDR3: CASSHTLGEQYF

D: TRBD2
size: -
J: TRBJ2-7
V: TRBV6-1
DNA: TGTGCCAGCAGTGAGGGAGGGCCCTACGAGCAGTACTTC
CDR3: CASSEGGPYEQYF

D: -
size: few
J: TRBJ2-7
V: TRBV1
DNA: TGCACCAGCAGCCAAGATAGAGGGACAGGGGGGAACGAGCAGTACTTC
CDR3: CTSSQDRGTGGNEQYF

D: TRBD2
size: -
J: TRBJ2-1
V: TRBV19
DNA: TGTGCCAGTAGTGGAGTAGCGGGAGGGCCTAGGGCCAATGAGCAGTTCTTC
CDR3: CASSGVAGGPRANEQFF

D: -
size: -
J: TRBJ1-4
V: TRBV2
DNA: TGTGCCAGCAGGCCGCATTCAACTAATGAAAAACTGTTTTTT
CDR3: CASRPHSTNEKLFF

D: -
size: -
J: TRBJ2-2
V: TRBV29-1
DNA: TGCAGCGCCAAGGGTTCAGGTGGGGAGCTGTTTTTT
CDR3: CSAKGSGGELFF

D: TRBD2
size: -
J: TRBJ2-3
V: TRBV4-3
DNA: TGCGCCAGCAGCCAGTTTCTGCGGGAGGGTTACACAGATACGCAGTATTTT
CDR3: CASSQFLREGYTDTQYF

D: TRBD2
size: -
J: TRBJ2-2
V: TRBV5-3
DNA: TGTGCCAGAAGCCATTGGACTAGCGGGAGGAGCAACACCGGGGAGCTGTTTTTT
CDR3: CARSHWTSGRSNTGELFF

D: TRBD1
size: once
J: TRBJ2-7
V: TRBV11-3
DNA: TGTGCCAGCAGCTCTCCAGGGGGCGCCCGGGTCGAGCAGTACTTC
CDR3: CASSSPGGARVEQYF

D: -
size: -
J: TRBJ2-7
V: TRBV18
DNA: TGTGCCAGCTCACCCAACTTGGGGTCCTACGAGCAGTACTTC
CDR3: CASSPNLGSYEQYF

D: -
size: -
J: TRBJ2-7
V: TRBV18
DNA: TGTGCCAGCTCACCATCTCTTACACAGGGTAGCAACGAGCAGTACTTC
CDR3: CASSPSLTQGSNEQYF

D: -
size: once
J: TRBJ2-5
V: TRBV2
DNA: TGTGCCGGAGCCAGGGTGGTAGAGACCCAGTACTTC
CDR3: CAGARVVETQYF

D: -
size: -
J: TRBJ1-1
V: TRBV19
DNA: TGTGCCAGTAGTCGAGGCGATCCGGGTCGGACTGAAGCTTTCTTT
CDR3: CASSRGDPGRTEAFF

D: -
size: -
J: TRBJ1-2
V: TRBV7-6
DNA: TGTGCCAGCAGCCCTCAACAGGGCCATAACTATGGCTACACCTTC
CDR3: CASSPQQGHNYGYTF

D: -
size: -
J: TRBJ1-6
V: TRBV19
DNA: TGTGCCAGTAGTATAGGGGCGGGAGCGGATAATTCACCCCTCCACTTT
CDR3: CASSIGAGADNSPLHF

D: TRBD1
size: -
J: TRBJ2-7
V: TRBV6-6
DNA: TGTGCCAGCAGAGGCCTGACAGGGGTCGACGAGCAGTACTTC
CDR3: CASRGLTGVDEQYF

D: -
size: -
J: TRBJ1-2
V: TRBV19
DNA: TGTGCCAGTAGTACCTCCGGGACTCTCTTCTATGGCTACACCTTC
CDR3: CASSTSGTLFYGYTF

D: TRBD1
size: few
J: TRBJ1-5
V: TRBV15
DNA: TGTGCCACCAGCAGAGATGGGTGGGACAGATTACGCCTGTATAGCAATCAGCCCCAGCATTTT
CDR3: CATSRDGWDRLRLYSNQPQHF

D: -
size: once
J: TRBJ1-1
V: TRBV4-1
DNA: TGCGCCAGCAGCCAAGCGATCACAGAAGAAGCTTTCTTT
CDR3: CASSQAITEEAFF

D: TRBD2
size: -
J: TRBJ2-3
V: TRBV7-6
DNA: TGTGCCAGCAGCCTACTAGCGGGCACAGATACGCAGTATTTT
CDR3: CASSLLAGTDTQYF

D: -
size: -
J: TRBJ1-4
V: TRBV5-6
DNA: TGTGCCAGCAGCTTAACGGTCCGTAAGAGAGAGGAAAAACTGTTTTTT
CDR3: CASSLTVRKREEKLFF

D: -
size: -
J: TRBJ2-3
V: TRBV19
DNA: TGTGCCAGTAGTTGGGCCAGCACAGATACGCAGTATTTT
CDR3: CASSWASTDTQYF

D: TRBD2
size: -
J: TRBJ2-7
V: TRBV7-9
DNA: TGTGCCAGCAGCCCAAGGAGCGGGAGCTCCTACGAGCAGTACTTC
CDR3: CASSPRSGSSYEQYF

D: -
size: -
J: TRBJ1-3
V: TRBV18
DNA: TGTGCCAGCTCCCAACCGACAGGCAGCTCTGGAAACACCATATATTTT
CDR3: CASSQPTGSSGNTIYF

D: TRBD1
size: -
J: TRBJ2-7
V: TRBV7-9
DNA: TGTGCCAGCAGCTTAACAGGGGGCCACGAGCAGTACTTC
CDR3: CASSLTGGHEQYF

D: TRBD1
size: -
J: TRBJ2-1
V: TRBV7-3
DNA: TGTGCCAGCAGCTTGGACAGGGGTCCCTACAATGAGCAGTTCTTC
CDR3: CASSLDRGPYNEQFF

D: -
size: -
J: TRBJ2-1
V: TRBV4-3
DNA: TGCGCCAGCAGCCAAGAACAGGGTTTTGAGCAGTTCTTC
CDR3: CASSQEQGFEQFF

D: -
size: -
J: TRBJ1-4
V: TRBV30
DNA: TGTGCCTGTACTTTGAGTGAAAAACTGTTTTTT
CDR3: CACTLSEKLFF

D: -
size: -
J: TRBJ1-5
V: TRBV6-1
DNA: TGTGCCAGCCATGGCAGGGGTCAGCCCCAGCATTTT
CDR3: CASHGRGQPQHF

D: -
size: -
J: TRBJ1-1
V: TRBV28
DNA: TGTGCCAGCGGTCTTATGAACACTGAAGCTTTCTTT
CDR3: CASGLMNTEAFF

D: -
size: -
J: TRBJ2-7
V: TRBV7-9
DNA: TGTGCCAGCAGCCGACAGGACTACGAGCAGTACTTC
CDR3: CASSRQDYEQYF

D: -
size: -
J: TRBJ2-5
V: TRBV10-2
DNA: TGCGCCAGCAGTCAGCAAGAGACCCAGTACTTC
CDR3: CASSQQETQYF

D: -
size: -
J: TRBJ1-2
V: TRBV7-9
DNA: TGTGCCAGCAGCCAACAACAGGGATTCTACACCTTC
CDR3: CASSQQQGFYTF

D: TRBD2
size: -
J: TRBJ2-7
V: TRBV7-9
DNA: TGTGCCAGCAGCCCCCCCGGGGGAGCGGGAGTAGCCGAGCAGTACTTC
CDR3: CASSPPGGAGVAEQYF

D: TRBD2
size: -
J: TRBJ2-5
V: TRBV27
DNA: TGTGCCACCAGTGGAAACACGGGACTAGCAGGGACCCAGTACTTC
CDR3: CATSGNTGLAGTQYF

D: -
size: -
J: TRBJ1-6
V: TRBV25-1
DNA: TGTGCCAGCAATCCCGACGGGCTTAATTCACCCCTCCACTTT
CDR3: CASNPDGLNSPLHF

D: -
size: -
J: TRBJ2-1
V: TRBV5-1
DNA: TGCGCCAGCAGCGTGCGAACAGGGTCAGGGCTAAATAATGAGCAGTTCTTC
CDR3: CASSVRTGSGLNNEQFF

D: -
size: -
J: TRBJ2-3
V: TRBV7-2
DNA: TGTGCCAGCAGCTTAGCGCGACCCACAGATACGCAGTATTTT
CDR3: CASSLARPTDTQYF

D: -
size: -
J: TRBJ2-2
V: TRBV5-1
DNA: TGCGCCAGCAGCTTCCGCGGCGCGAACACCGGGGAGCTGTTTTTT
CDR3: CASSFRGANTGELFF

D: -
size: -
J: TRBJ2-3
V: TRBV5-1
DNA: TGCGCCAGCAGCTTGGAGAGCACAGATACGCAGTATTTT
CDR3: CASSLESTDTQYF

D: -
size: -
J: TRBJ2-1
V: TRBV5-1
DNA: TGCGCCAGCAGCTTGGGCATCAAACGGGCTGGGGAATCCTACAATGAGCAGTTCTTC
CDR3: CASSLGIKRAGESYNEQFF

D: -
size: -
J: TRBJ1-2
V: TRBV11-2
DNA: TGTGCCAGCAGCTTACAGGGTTTCGGGGAGGGCTACACCTTC
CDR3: CASSLQGFGEGYTF

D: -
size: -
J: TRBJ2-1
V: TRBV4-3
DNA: TGCGCCAGCAGCCACGCCGTAGAGACCATTGCCTACAATGAGCAGTTCTTC
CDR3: CASSHAVETIAYNEQFF

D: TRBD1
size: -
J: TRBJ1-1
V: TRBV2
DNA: TGTGCCAGCAGTGAATTTTCAGGGGGCGGAAGTGAAGCTTTCTTT
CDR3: CASSEFSGGGSEAFF